This TCR beta chain was observed in a study of cytomegalovirus exposure and HLA in healthy donors. Regarding the study as a whole: It was confirmed in vitro that a few of the CMV-associated chains were specific for CMV antigens. For cytomegalovirus status, the classifier reportedly gave diagnoses with high specificity and sensitivity.

Germline lookup yields CDR1 SQVTM and CDR2 ANQGSEA. The CDR3 is 16 amino acids. Unmatched junction bases numbered 13, after V lost 4 bases and J lost 9 bases. Regarding donors, all were healthy bone marrow donors. This clone rates as medium-sized. Its specificity is unknown. PCR amplification relied on 60 Vbeta primers (plus 13 Jbeta primers). Here immunoSEQ multiplex PCR was the method, and the copy in TCRdb shows in-frame clones only, minus some. In the table there are around 60,000 clones, around 68% of which are singletons. Input material: PBMCs. The origin of this receptor is a man between 50 and 59 years old in good health and CMV-seropositive. The chain combines TRBV29-1 with TRBJ2-1; 12 bases fit TRBD2. This chain's CDR3 is CSVGSSSGGDPLEQFF. The CDR3, as DNA: TGCAGCGTTGGGTCGTCTAGCGGGGGGGATCCACTTGAGCAGTTCTTC.